Included here is one T cell receptor (beta chain) sequence, with context. Which antigen it targets is not known. Base-call qualities are not available, and no considerably larger clone is one nucleotide away. The immunoSEQ Assay, a bias-controlled multiplex PCR, was used to amplify TCRbeta CDR3 regions from genomic DNA. The authors processed their data as follows. The number of nucleated cells in each sample was estimated from the amplification of reference gene primers within the assay. To quantify the absolute abundance of each unique TCRbeta CDR3 rearrangement, sequence reads were collapsed and filtered. For each sample, productive Simpson clonality was calculated by taking the square root of Simpson's diversity index across productive rearrangements. The source is immuneACCESS, and TCRdb retained only in-frame sequences with V and J called. Part of the clones is not carried over; for the studies checked, unresolved V genes explain less than half of this, and the remainder is unexplained. The V and J calls and clone size are taken from that table; D and trimming were inferred from the DNA. The sample includes roughly 160,000 clones, with roughly 85% observed a single time. The top ten hold over 9.5% of the sample.

These data are taken from a study of blood T cell repertoires in COVID-19 (TCRdb year 2020). Background for the entire study: The collaborator samples originated in the United States, Italy and Spain and spanned the acute and convalescent phases of COVID-19. The prospective study material was composed of cDNA or gDNA derived from T cells, B-cell-depleted T cells, or PBMCs. The dataset comprised deeply sampled blood TCRbeta repertoires from subjects exposed to, actively infected with, or recovered from COVID-19. The repertoires were released in a freely available public database meant as a resource for research on the immune response to SARS-CoV-2. The samples were drawn from the first 160 participants of the ongoing ImmuneRACE study and from 1,254 subjects provided by 6 global collaborators. A de-identified subject ID, COVID-19 status, age in years and sex were almost always included in the sample metadata. Where available, HLA class I and class II types were obtained from metadata supplied by the sample provider rather than from assay-based typing.

The full study reports these points: The quantity of clinical and demographic metadata differed by source and by participant and was supplied without curation.

Each collaborating institution followed its own protocols to collect whole blood in K2EDTA tubes. For TCRbeta analysis, collaborator samples were shipped as frozen whole blood, as isolated PBMCs, or as DNA extracted from either sample type. Material: peripheral blood. The clonotype originates from an elderly woman with active or convalescent COVID-19.

The bases are TGCGCCAGCAGCTTGGACGGGATGAACACTGAAGCTTTCTTT. This sequence encodes CASSLDGMNTEAFF. The sequence links TRBV5-1 to TRBJ1-1, with no confident D gene call. In the germline V gene, CDR1 corresponds to SGHRS and CDR2 to YFSETQ. Spanning cysteine to phenylalanine, the CDR3 consists of 14 amino acids. Kept here is only the CDR3 DNA, which spans 42 bases and is read in frame from base 1. Relative to germline, V is 0 bases shorter and J is 0 bases shorter, with 6 bases between their ends.